This T cell receptor beta chain was sequenced during a study of blood T cell repertoires in COVID-19. Whole-study context: Italy, Spain and the United States were the sources of the convalescent and acute COVID-19 samples. Nucleic acid was either cDNA or gDNA, and it came from T cells, B-cell-depleted T cells, or PBMCs.

Germline assignment: CDR1 SNHLY and CDR2 FYNNEI. The CDR3 has 15 residues. V gave up 7 bases and J gave up 4 bases, with 20 bases separating them. Libraries were prepared by immunoSEQ multiplex PCR; TCRdb keeps only in-frame clonotypes and omits some of them. The sample has 450,000 to 500,000 clones, 80% to 90% seen once. Sequences were obtained from peripheral blood. This chain joins TRBV2 and TRBJ2-7, with D possibly matching TRBD2 (6 bases). The clonotype comes from a human donor in a cohort sampled during active COVID-19. The chain's CDR3 is CASTLEGLSTYEQYF. The CDR3 DNA reads as TGTGCCAGCACTTTAGAGGGACTCTCGACATACGAGCAGTACTTC.